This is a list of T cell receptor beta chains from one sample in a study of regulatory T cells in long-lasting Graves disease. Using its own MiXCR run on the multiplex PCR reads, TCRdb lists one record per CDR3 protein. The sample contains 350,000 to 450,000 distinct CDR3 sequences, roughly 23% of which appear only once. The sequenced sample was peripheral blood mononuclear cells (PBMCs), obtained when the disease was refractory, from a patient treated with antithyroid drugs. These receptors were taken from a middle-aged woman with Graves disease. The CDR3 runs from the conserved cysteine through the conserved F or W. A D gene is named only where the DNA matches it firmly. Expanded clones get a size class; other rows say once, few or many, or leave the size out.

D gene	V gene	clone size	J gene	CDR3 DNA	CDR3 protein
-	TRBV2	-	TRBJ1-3	TGTGCCAGCAGTGAAGCGCTTCCCGGAAACACCATATATTTT	CASSEALPGNTIYF
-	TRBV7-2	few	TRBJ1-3	TGTGCCAGCAGCTTAGACAGCTCTGGAAACACCATATATTTT	CASSLDSSGNTIYF
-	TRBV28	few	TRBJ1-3	TGTGCCAGCAGTTTTGGCCCCGGGCATGTCTCTGGAAACACCATATATTTT	CASSFGPGHVSGNTIYF
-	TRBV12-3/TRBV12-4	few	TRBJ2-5	TGTGCCAGCCGTAGGAGGGCGAAGACCCAGTACTTC	CASRRRAKTQYF
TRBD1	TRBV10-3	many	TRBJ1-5	TGTGCCATCAGCCCGGGACAGGGCAATCAGCCCCAGCATTTT	CAISPGQGNQPQHF
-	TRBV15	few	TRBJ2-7	TGTGCCACCAGCCCTCACCCGACAGGTATAAGCTCCTACGAGCAGTACTTC	CATSPHPTGISSYEQYF
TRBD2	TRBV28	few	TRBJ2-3	TGTGCCAGCAGTTTATTGGGGACTAGCGGCACAGATACGCAGTATTTT	CASSLLGTSGTDTQYF
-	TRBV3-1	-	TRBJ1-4	TGTGCCAGCAGCCCGGGAAGGGGCTCACAGTCAGCAACTAATGAAAAACTGTTTTTT	CASSPGRGSQSATNEKLFF
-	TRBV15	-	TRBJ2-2	TGTGCCACCAGCGGAAGGACTCCCACCCGAGGGGGAAACACCGGGGAGCTGTTTTTT	CATSGRTPTRGGNTGELFF
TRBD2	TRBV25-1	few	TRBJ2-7	TGTGCCAGCAGTGAATGGTTGCGGGAGGGCTACGAGCAGTACTTC	CASSEWLREGYEQYF
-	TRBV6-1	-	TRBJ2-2	TGTGCCAGCAGAAACATTGACTGGTTCGGGGAATCGGACGGGGAGCTGTTTTTT	CASRNIDWFGESDGELFF
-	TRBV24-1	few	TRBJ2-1	TGTGCCACCAGTGGCCGACTGGGAACCTACAATGAGCAGTTCTTC	CATSGRLGTYNEQFF
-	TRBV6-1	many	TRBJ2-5	TGTGCCAGCACAGGGAGTCGAGAGACCCAGTACTTC	CASTGSRETQYF
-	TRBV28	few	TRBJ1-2	TGTGCCAGCCGATGGGGGCCCTATGGCTACACCTTC	CASRWGPYGYTF
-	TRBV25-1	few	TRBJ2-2	TGTGCCAGCAGTAAACCCGGGACATGGAACACCGGGGAGCTGTTTTTT	CASSKPGTWNTGELFF
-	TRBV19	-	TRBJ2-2	TGTGCCAGTAGTATGCGATCGATCGCGAACACCGGGGAGCTGTTTTTT	CASSMRSIANTGELFF
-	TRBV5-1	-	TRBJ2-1	TGCGCCAGCAGCTTGGTAGGGATTATAGGGTCCAATGAGCAGTTCTTC	CASSLVGIIGSNEQFF
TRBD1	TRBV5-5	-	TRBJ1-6	TGTGCCAGCAGCTCCGCTCATCCGGGACAGACCTATAATTCACCCCTCCACTTT	CASSSAHPGQTYNSPLHF
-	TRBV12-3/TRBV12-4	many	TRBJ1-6	TGTGCCAGCAGTCCCGGGTCACCCCTCCACTTT	CASSPGSPLHF
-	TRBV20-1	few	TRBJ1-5	TGCAGTGCTAGAGAGAAGGCAGGGCTGGGCAATCAGCCCCAGCATTTT	CSAREKAGLGNQPQHF
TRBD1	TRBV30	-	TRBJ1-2	TGTGCCTGGAGTGGATTAGGGACAGGGGGTTACAGAGGCTACACCTTC	CAWSGLGTGGYRGYTF
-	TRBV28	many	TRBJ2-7	TGTGCCAGCAGTCCACAGATCTCCTACGAGCAGTACTTC	CASSPQISYEQYF
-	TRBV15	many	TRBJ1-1	TGTGCCACCAGCCCCCAACGCGGACAGAACACTGAAGCTTTCTTT	CATSPQRGQNTEAFF
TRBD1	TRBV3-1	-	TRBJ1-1	TGTGCCAGCAGCCCGGACAGGGGACGGTCTATGAACACTGAAGCTTTCTTT	CASSPDRGRSMNTEAFF
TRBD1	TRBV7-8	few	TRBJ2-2	TGTGCCAGCAGCCGAGACTATGTAGGGGACAGGGGTTTGTGGACCGGGGAGCTGTTTTTT	CASSRDYVGDRGLWTGELFF
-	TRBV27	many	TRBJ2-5	TGTGCCAGCAGTTTATCTTTTTATCAGGGCGAGGAGACCCAGTACTTC	CASSLSFYQGEETQYF
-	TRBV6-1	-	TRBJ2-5	TGTGCCAGCAGCCTAACAGGGCGCAATGGGGAGACCCAGTACTTC	CASSLTGRNGETQYF
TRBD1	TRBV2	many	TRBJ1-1	TGTGCCAGCAGGAGGCTGTTTCGGGACAGGGACACTGAAGCTTTCTTT	CASRRLFRDRDTEAFF
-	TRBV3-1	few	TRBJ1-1	TGTGCCAGCCAAAACCTGATGGACACTGAAGCTTTCTTT	CASQNLMDTEAFF
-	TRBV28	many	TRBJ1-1	TGTGCCAGCAGTTTGGGAGGTGCGTCAGGACTAAAGAGGACTGAAGCTTTCTTT	CASSLGGASGLKRTEAFF
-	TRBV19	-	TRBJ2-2	TGTGCCAGTAGTACAGGAATGGCTAACACCGGGGAGCTGTTTTTT	CASSTGMANTGELFF
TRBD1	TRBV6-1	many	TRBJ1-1	TGTGCCAGCAGGGACAGGGGCGCGAGCACTGAAGCTTTCTTT	CASRDRGASTEAFF
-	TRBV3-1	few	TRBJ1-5	TGTGCCAGCAGCCAAGACGGTCAGCCCCAGCATTTT	CASSQDGQPQHF
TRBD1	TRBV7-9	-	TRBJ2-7	TGTGCCAGCAGACAGGGACAGGGTTCCTACGAGCAGTACTTC	CASRQGQGSYEQYF
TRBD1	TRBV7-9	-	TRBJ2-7	TGTGCCAGCAGCCCGACAGGGACGAGGATTAACGAGCAGTACTTC	CASSPTGTRINEQYF
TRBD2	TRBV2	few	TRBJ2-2	TGTGCCACCATTCTGGGGGGGTCTAACACCGGGGAGCTGTTTTTT	CATILGGSNTGELFF
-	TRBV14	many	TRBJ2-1	TGTGCCAGCAGCCAAGAGGCTTTCCTGAGCTCCTACAATGAGCAGTTCTTC	CASSQEAFLSSYNEQFF
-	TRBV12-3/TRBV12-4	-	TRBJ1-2	TGTGCCAGCAGCCCAGAACAGGGTGTCCACATCTTC	CASSPEQGVHIF
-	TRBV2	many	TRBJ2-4	TGTGCCAGCTCTGGACAGAAAAAAAACATTCAGTACTTC	CASSGQKKNIQYF
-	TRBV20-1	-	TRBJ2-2	TGCAGTGCTCAGAGGGCTTCCGGGACTGCGAACACCGGGGAGCTGTTTTTT	CSAQRASGTANTGELFF
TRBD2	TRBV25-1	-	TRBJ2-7	TGTGCCAGCAGTGAATATTATAGCGGGTCCCAGTACTTC	CASSEYYSGSQYF
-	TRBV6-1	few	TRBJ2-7	TGTGCCAGCAGCAACGAAAGAAGAGGACTAATCGAGGGAATTTACGAGCAGTACTTC	CASSNERRGLIEGIYEQYF